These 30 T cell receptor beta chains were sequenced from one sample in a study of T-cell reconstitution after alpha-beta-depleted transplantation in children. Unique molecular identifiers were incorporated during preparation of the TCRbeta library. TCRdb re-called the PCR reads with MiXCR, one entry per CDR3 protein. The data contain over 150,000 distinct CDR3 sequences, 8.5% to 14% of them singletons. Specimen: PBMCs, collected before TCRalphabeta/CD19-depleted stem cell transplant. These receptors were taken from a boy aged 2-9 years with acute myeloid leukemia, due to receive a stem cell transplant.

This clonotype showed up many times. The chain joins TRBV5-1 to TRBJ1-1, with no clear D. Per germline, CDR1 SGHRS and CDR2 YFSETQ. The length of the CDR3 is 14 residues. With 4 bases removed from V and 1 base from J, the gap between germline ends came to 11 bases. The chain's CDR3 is CASSVGSWNTEAFF. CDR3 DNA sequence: TGCGCCAGCAGCGTAGGGAGCTGGAACACTGAAGCTTTCTTT. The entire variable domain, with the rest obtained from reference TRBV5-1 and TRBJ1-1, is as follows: KAGVTQTPRYLIKTRGQQVTLSCSPISGHRSVSWYQQTPGQGLQFLFEYFSETQRNKGNFPGRFSGRQFSNSRSEMNVSTLELGDSALYLCASSVGSWNTEAFFGQGTRLTVV.

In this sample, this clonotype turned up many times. CDR3 bases: TGCAGTGCTAGAGATACGGGACAGGGACGGTTTGAGACCCAGTACTTC. This sequence encodes CSARDTGQGRFETQYF. This chain joins TRBV20-1 and TRBJ2-5; 9 bases match TRBD1. V dropped 0 bases and J dropped 5; count of bases not matched to a gene: 10. The CDR3 length is 16 residues. The V gene's germline CDR1 is DFQATT and CDR2 SNEGSKA (reference sequence).

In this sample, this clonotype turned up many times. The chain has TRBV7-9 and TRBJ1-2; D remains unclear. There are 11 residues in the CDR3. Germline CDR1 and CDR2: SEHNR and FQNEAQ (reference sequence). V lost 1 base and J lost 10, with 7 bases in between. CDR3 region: CASSLGPVYTF. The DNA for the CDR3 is TGTGCCAGCAGCTTAGGGCCAGTCTACACCTTC. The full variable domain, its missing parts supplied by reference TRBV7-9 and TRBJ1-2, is DTGVSQNPRHKITKRGQNVTFRCDPISEHNRLYWYRQTLGQGPEFLTYFQNEAQLEKSRLLSDRFSAERPKGSFSTLEIQRTEQGDSAMYLCASSLGPVYTFGSGTRLTVV.

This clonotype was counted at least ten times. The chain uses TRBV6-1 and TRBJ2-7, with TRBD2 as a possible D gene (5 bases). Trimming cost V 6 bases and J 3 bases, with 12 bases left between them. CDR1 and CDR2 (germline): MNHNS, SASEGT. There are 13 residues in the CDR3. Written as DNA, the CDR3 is TGTGCCAGCAGCCCCGGGAACCTCTACGAGCAGTACTTC. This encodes CASSPGNLYEQYF.

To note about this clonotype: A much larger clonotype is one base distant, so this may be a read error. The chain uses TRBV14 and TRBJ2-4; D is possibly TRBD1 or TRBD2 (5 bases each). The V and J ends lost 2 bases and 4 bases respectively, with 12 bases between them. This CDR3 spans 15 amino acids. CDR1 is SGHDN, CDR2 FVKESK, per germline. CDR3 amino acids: CASSQPGTPKNIQYF. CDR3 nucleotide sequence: TGTGCCAGCAGCCAACCCGGGACGCCTAAAAACATTCAGTACTTC. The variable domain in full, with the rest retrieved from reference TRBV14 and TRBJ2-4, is EAGVTQFPSHSVIEKGQTVTLRCDPISGHDNLYWYRRVMGKEIKFLLHFVKESKQDESGMPNNRFLAERTGGTYSTLKVQPAELEDSGVYFCASSQPGTPKNIQYFGAGTRLSVL.

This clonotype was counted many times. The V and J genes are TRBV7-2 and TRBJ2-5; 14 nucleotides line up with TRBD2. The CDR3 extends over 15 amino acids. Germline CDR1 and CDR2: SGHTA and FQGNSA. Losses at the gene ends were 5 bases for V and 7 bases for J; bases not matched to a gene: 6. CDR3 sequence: CASSRRTSGGTTQYF. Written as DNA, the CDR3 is TGTGCCAGCAGCAGACGGACTAGCGGGGGGACGACCCAGTACTTC.

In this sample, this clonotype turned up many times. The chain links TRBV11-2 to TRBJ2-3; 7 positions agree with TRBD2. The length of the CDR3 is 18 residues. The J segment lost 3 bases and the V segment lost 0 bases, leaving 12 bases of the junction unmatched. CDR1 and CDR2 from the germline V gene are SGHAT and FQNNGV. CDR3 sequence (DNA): TGTGCCAGCAGCTTAGACCTATCGGCGGGGGATGTAACAGATACGCAGTATTTT. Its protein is CASSLDLSAGDVTDTQYF.

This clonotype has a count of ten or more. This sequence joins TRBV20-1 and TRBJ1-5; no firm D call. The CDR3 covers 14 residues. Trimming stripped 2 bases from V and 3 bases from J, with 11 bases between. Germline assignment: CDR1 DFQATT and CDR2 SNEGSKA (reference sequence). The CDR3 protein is CSARTQLDNQPQHF. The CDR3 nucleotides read TGCAGTGCTAGAACCCAGCTTGACAATCAGCCCCAGCATTTT.

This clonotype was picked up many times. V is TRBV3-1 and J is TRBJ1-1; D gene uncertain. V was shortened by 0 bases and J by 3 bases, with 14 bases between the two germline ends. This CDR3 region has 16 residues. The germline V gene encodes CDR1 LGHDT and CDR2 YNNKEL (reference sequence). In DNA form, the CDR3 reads TGTGCCAGCAGCCAAGACAGGCCCCTGGTCGACACTGAAGCTTTCTTT. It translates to CASSQDRPLVDTEAFF.

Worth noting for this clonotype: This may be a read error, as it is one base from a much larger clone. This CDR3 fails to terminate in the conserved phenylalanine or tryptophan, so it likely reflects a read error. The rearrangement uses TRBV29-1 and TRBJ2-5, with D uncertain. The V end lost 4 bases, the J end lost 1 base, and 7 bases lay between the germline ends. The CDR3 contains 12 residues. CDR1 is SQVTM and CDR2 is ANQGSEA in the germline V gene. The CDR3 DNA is TGCAGCGTTGCTGGCCTCCAAGAGACCCAGTACCTC. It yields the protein CSVAGLQETQYL.

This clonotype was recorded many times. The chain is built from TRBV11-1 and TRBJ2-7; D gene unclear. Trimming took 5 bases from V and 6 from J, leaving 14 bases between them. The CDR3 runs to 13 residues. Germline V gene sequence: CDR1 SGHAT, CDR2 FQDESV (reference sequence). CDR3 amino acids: CASSRKGWGEQYF. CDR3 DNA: TGTGCCAGCAGCCGGAAGGGATGGGGCGAGCAGTACTTC.

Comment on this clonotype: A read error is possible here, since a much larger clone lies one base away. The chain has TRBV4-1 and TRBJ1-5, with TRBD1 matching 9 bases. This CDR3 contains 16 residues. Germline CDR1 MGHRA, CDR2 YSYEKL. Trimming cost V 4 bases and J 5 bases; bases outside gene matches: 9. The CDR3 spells CASSPQGTGSDQPQHF. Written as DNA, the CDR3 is TGCGCCAGCAGCCCCCAGGGGACAGGGTCCGATCAGCCCCAGCATTTT.

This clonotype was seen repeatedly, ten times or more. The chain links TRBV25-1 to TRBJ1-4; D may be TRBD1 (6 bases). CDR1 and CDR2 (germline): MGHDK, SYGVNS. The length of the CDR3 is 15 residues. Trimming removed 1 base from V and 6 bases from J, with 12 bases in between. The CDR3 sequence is CASSESWGADEKLFF. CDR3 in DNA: TGTGCCAGCAGTGAATCATGGGGGGCAGATGAAAAACTGTTTTTT. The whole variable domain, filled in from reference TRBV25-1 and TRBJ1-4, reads EADIYQTPRYLVIGTGKKITLECSQTMGHDKMYWYQQDPGMELHLIHYSYGVNSTEKGDLSSESTVSRIRTEHFPLTLESARPSHTSQYLCASSESWGADEKLFFGSGTQLSVL.

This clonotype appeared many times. CDR3 sequence (DNA): TGCAGTGCCCCGCGGGAGGCGGGCGCAGATACGCAGTATTTT. This codes for CSAPREAGADTQYF. V usage is TRBV20-1 and J usage is TRBJ2-3; 8 bases fit TRBD2. The CDR3 is 14 residues long. With V trimmed by 6 bases and J by 4 bases, 9 bases remained unmatched. The V gene's germline CDR1 is DFQATT and CDR2 SNEGSKA (reference sequence).

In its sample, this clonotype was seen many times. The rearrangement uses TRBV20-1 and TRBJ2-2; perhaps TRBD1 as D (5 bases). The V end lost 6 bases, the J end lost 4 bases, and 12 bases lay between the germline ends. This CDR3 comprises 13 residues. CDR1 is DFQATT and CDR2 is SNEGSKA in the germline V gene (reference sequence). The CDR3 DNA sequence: TGCAGTGCGACGCAGGGCAGCACCGGGGAGCTGTTTTTT. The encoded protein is CSATQGSTGELFF.

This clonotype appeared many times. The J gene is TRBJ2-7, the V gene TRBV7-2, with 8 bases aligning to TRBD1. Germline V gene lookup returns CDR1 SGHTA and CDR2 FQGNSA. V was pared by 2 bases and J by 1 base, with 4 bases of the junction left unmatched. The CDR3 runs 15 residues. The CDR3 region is CASSLRQGPSYEQYF. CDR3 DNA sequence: TGTGCCAGCAGCTTACGACAGGGGCCTTCCTACGAGCAGTACTTC.

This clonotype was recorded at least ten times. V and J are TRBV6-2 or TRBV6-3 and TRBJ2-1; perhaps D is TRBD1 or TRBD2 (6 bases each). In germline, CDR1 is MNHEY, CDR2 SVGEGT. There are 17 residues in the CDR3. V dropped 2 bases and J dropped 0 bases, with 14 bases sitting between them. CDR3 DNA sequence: TGTGCCAGCAGTTACCCGATCGGGGGCTTCTCCTACAATGAGCAGTTCTTC. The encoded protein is CASSYPIGGFSYNEQFF.

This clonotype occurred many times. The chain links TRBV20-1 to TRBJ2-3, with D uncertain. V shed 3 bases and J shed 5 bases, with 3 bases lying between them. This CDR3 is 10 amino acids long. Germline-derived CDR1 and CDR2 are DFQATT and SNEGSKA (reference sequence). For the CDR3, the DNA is TGCAGTGCTAGGAAAGATACGCAGTATTTT. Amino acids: CSARKDTQYF.

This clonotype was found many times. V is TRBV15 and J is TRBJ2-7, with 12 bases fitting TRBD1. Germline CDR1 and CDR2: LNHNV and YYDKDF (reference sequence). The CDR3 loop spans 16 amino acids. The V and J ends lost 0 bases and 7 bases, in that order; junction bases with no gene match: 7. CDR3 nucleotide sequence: TGTGCCACCAGCAGAGACCGGGACAGGGGGCGACGGGAGCAGTACTTC. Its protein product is CATSRDRDRGRREQYF.

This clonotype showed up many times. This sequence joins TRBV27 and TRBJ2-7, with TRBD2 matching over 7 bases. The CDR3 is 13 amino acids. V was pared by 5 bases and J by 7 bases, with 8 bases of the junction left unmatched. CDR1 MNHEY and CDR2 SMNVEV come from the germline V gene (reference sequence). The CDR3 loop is CASSGTSEDEQYF. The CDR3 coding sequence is TGTGCCAGCAGTGGCACTAGCGAGGATGAGCAGTACTTC.

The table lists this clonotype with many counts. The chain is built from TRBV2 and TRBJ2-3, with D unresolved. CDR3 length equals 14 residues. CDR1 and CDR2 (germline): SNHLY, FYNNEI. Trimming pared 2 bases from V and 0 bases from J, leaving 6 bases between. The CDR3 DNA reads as TGTGCCAGCAGTGAATGGATAAGCACAGATACGCAGTATTTT. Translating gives CASSEWISTDTQYF.

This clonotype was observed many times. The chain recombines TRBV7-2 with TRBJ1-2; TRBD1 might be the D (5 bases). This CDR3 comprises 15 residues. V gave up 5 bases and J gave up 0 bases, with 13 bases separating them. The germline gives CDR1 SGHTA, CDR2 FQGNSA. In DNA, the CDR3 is TGTGCCAGCAGCCCCGGGGGTAGAGCTAACTATGGCTACACCTTC. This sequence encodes CASSPGGRANYGYTF.

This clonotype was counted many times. CDR3 residues: CSARDRNSGALQETQYF. CDR3 DNA: TGCAGTGCTAGAGATCGCAATAGCGGGGCCCTCCAAGAGACCCAGTACTTC. The J gene is TRBJ2-5, the V gene TRBV20-1; 8 bases are a match to TRBD2. The germline V gene has CDR1 DFQATT and CDR2 SNEGSKA (reference sequence). V trimming: 0 bases; J trimming: 1 base; junction bases outside the gene matches: 10. There are 17 residues in the CDR3.

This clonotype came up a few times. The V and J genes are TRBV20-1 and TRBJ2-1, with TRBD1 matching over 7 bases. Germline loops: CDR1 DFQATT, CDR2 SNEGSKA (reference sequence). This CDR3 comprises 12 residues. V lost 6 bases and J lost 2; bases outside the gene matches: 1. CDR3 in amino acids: CSATGTYNEQFF. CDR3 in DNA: TGCAGTGCGACAGGGACCTACAATGAGCAGTTCTTC.

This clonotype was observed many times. As DNA, the CDR3 is TGCAGCGTTGAAAAGGCGGGTTTGGGAGATACGCAGTATTTT. This gives the protein CSVEKAGLGDTQYF. V gene TRBV29-1 combines with J gene TRBJ2-3; a possible D gene is TRBD2 (5 bases). V was shortened by 2 bases and J by 5 bases, with 14 bases between the two germline ends. Germline V gene sequence: CDR1 SQVTM, CDR2 ANQGSEA. The CDR3 is made up of 14 amino acids.

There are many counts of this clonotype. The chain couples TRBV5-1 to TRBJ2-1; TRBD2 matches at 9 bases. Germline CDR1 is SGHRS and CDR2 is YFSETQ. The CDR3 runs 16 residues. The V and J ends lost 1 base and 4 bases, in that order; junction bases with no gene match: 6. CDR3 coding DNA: TGCGCCAGCAGCTTGCCTCGACTAGCGGCATACAATGAGCAGTTCTTC. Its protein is CASSLPRLAAYNEQFF.

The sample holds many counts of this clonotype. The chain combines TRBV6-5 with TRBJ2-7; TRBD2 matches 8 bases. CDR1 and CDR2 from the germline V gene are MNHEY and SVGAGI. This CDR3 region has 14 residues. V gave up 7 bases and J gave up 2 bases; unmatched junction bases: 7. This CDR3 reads CASNPGGFAYEQYV. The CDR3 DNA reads TGTGCCAGCAACCCGGGGGGGTTTGCCTACGAGCAGTACGTC.

The CDR3 DNA reads TGTGCCAGGAGCCCAGGGATCTCCTACGAGCAGTACGTC. It is translated as CARSPGISYEQYV. The chain has TRBV21-1 and TRBJ2-7. TRBV21-1 is annotated as a pseudogene. CDR3 length: 13 amino acids.

The CDR3 DNA follows: TGTGCCAGCAGTTTAGCTGCAGGACGGCCCAACTATGGCTACACCTTC. This gives the protein CASSLAAGRPNYGYTF. The chain links TRBV12-3 or TRBV12-4 to TRBJ1-2; D gene unclear. Trimming removed 0 bases from V and 2 bases from J, with 13 bases in between. CDR3 length: 16 amino acids.

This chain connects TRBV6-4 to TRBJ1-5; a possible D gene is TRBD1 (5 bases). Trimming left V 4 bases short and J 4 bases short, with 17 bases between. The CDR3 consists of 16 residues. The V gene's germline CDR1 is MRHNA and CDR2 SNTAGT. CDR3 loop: CASSGHAGIGNQPQHF. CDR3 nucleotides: TGTGCCAGCAGTGGTCACGCAGGGATCGGAAATCAGCCCCAGCATTTT.